These T cell receptor beta chains were read from a single sample in a study of blood T cell repertoires in COVID-19. The table came from immunoSEQ multiplex PCR; TCRdb's copy has only in-frame clones and leaves some out. This sample has a few hundred thousand clones; roughly 85% occur once, and the top ten carry more than 2%. The sequenced sample was peripheral blood. All receptors come from a woman aged 65 to 85 with COVID-19, enrolled during active disease. CDR3s include the opening cysteine and the closing phenylalanine or tryptophan. A D gene is named only where the DNA matches it firmly. Expanded clones get a size class; other rows say once, few or many, or leave the size out.

abundance	j_gene	v_gene	d_gene	CDR3nt	CDR3aa
-	TRBJ1-2	TRBV27	-	TGTGCCAGCAGTTTATTCGCGTTTGGTGGCTACACCTTC	CASSLFAFGGYTF
-	TRBJ1-6	TRBV7-3	TRBD1	TGTGCCAGCAGCTTAGGCAGGGGGGATTCACCCCTCCACTTT	CASSLGRGDSPLHF
-	TRBJ1-1	TRBV19	-	TGTGCCAGTAGTACCCTCAAGATTGGAGACACTGAAGCTTTCTTT	CASSTLKIGDTEAFF
-	TRBJ1-6	TRBV19	-	TGTGCCAGTATGGGGGGACCAAGCTCCTATAATTCACCCCTCCACTTT	CASMGGPSSYNSPLHF
-	TRBJ2-1	TRBV4-2	TRBD1	TGTGCCAGCAGCCCCGGACAGGGGGCGAGTGTTGAGCAGTTCTTC	CASSPGQGASVEQFF
-	TRBJ2-5	TRBV7-8	TRBD1	TGTGCCAGCAGCTTAGTCAGGACAGGAGAGACCCAGTACTTC	CASSLVRTGETQYF
-	TRBJ2-7	TRBV3-1/TRBV3-2	TRBD2	TGTGCCAGCAGCCAGCAGCCGCGGGCTAGCGGGAGGGGCGAGCAGTACTTC	CASSQQPRASGRGEQYF
once	TRBJ1-1	TRBV7-6	TRBD1	TGTGCCAGCAGCTTTCTCGGGACAGTAGACACTGAAGCTTTCTTT	CASSFLGTVDTEAFF
-	TRBJ2-2	TRBV7-2	TRBD1	TGTGCCAGCAGCCGGGGACAGGGGTTCACCGGGGAGCTGTTTTTT	CASSRGQGFTGELFF
-	TRBJ2-2	TRBV27	-	TGTGCCAGCAGTTTCAACGGGGTGAACACCGGGGAGCTGTTTTTT	CASSFNGVNTGELFF
-	TRBJ1-2	TRBV11-2	-	TGTGCCAGCAGCTTAGGACCAATCGGAGACTATGGCTACACCTTC	CASSLGPIGDYGYTF
-	TRBJ2-3	TRBV30	-	TGTGCCTGGAGTGTAAGAGGGATTACCACAGATACGCAGTATTTT	CAWSVRGITTDTQYF
-	TRBJ1-5	TRBV5-8	-	TGTGCCAGCAGCTTGGAGCTCGTTAGCAATCAGCCCCAGCATTTT	CASSLELVSNQPQHF
-	TRBJ1-1	TRBV5-1	TRBD1	TGCGCCAGCAGCAGAGACAGGGTGAACACTGAAGCTTTCTTT	CASSRDRVNTEAFF
-	TRBJ1-2	TRBV29-1	-	TGCAGCGTTGGGGGAGGGGACGCAGACTATGGCTACACCTTC	CSVGGGDADYGYTF
few	TRBJ2-7	TRBV2	-	TGTGCCAGCACCAAACATCCGGACAGCTACGAGCAGTACTTC	CASTKHPDSYEQYF
-	TRBJ1-4	TRBV9	TRBD1	TGTGCCAGCAGCCCCCGGGACAGCTTTAATGAAAAACTGTTTTTT	CASSPRDSFNEKLFF
-	TRBJ2-7	TRBV29-1	TRBD1	TGCAGCGTTGGGAGGGACAGGGCCTACGAGCAGTACTTC	CSVGRDRAYEQYF
few	TRBJ2-5	TRBV3-1/TRBV3-2	-	TGTGCCAGCAGCCAAGAGCTATCCCAAGAGACCCAGTACTTC	CASSQELSQETQYF
few	TRBJ2-7	TRBV10-3	TRBD1	TGTGCCATCAGCGATGGGACAGGGCAGACGACCTACGAGCAGTACTTC	CAISDGTGQTTYEQYF
-	TRBJ2-6	TRBV6-1	TRBD1	TGTGCCAGCAGTGAACTTCCACAGGGGGCTGGGGCCAACGTCCTGACTTTC	CASSELPQGAGANVLTF
-	TRBJ2-7	TRBV4-1	TRBD1	TGCGCCAGCAGCCAAGCTCTTGACAGGGGATTATACGAGCAGTACTTC	CASSQALDRGLYEQYF
-	TRBJ2-1	TRBV7-2	-	TGTGCCAGCAGCTACAACAATGAGCAGTTCTTC	CASSYNNEQFF
-	TRBJ1-1	TRBV9	-	TGTGCCAGCAGCGCCAGACAATACACTGAAGCTTTCTTT	CASSARQYTEAFF
once	TRBJ1-2	TRBV4-3	TRBD1	TGCGCCAGCAGCCAAGATAGGGGACAGAACTATGGCTACACCTTC	CASSQDRGQNYGYTF
-	TRBJ1-4	TRBV11-3	TRBD1	TGTGCCAGCAGCTTGGTGGCAGGGGGAGGTGGCGAAAAACTGTTTTTT	CASSLVAGGGGEKLFF
-	TRBJ2-7	TRBV30	-	TGTGCCTGGAGTCAACCCGCCGCGGGGTTTTACGAGCAGTACTTC	CAWSQPAAGFYEQYF
-	TRBJ2-6	TRBV2	-	TGTGCCAGCAACCGTGGGCCAATCTCTGGGGCCAACGTCCTGACTTTC	CASNRGPISGANVLTF
few	TRBJ1-1	TRBV6-2/TRBV6-3	TRBD1	TGTGCCAGCAGTTACTTCTTACAGGGGGGAGCTGACACTGAAGCTTTCTTT	CASSYFLQGGADTEAFF
-	TRBJ1-2	TRBV29-1	-	TGCAGCGTTGGAGAGGGGCAGGGCTATGGCTACACCTTC	CSVGEGQGYGYTF
-	TRBJ1-6	TRBV6-5	-	TGTGCCAGCACCGGGGGTAGGAGCTCACCCCTCCACTTT	CASTGGRSSPLHF
-	TRBJ2-3	TRBV3-1/TRBV3-2	-	TGTGCCAGCAGCCAAGGACTCGGCGGGACGCAGTATTTT	CASSQGLGGTQYF
-	TRBJ1-1	TRBV3-1/TRBV3-2	TRBD1	TGTGCCAGCAGCGTTTCGGACAGGACTGAAGCTTTCTTT	CASSVSDRTEAFF
few	TRBJ2-2	TRBV7-6	-	TGTGCCAGCAGCCCGTTTGGCGGGGCTATCACCGGGGAGCTGTTTTTT	CASSPFGGAITGELFF
-	TRBJ1-1	TRBV5-1	TRBD1	TGCGCCAGCAGCCGGACAGGGGGTAGCACTGAAGCTTTCTTT	CASSRTGGSTEAFF
few	TRBJ1-2	TRBV7-2	-	TGTGCCAGCAGATGGGACTGGGACTATGGCTACACCTTC	CASRWDWDYGYTF
-	TRBJ2-5	TRBV14	-	TGTGCCAGCAGCCAATCGACAGTTGTAGAGACCCAGTACTTC	CASSQSTVVETQYF
-	TRBJ1-1	TRBV5-5	TRBD1	TGTGCCAGCAGCTTGAGTGGGGACAGGGGATTTGTTACTGAAGCTTTCTTT	CASSLSGDRGFVTEAFF
-	TRBJ1-2	TRBV7-9	-	TGTGCCAGCAGTCTAGGGGGGGTCGACTATGGCTACACCTTC	CASSLGGVDYGYTF
-	TRBJ1-2	TRBV19	-	TGTGCCAGTATACAGGGCTATGGCTACACCTTC	CASIQGYGYTF
-	TRBJ2-7	TRBV6-5	TRBD1	TGTGCCAGCAGTTACTCACTACCGGGACAGGGGTACGAGCAGTACTTC	CASSYSLPGQGYEQYF
-	TRBJ2-1	TRBV24-1	TRBD1	TGTGCCACCAGTGATCGCAAGGGGGCCAGTTACAATGAGCAGTTCTTC	CATSDRKGASYNEQFF